Each of the 3 T cell receptor beta chains below was sequenced from the same sample in a study of T cell repertoires in cytomegalovirus infection. A single record per CDR3 protein comes from TCRdb applying MiXCR to the reads. The repertoire includes about 360,000 distinct CDR3 sequences, around a sixth of them detected once, and 8.7% sits in the top ten. The sequencing sample was made of PBMCs. The receptor set was obtained from a human donor in good health (CMV status not recorded). Some clones in this sample may be carry-over from other donors' samples.

The V call is TRBV28, the J call TRBJ2-7; 8 bases align to TRBD1. Trimming removed 4 bases from V and 4 bases from J; junction bases left unmatched: 9. CDR3 length: 15 amino acids. CDR1 is MDHEN and CDR2 is SYDVKM in the germline V gene. The CDR3 is CASSSRGQGRYEQYF. DNA of the CDR3: TGTGCCAGCAGTTCCAGGGGGCAAGGTCGTTACGAGCAGTACTTC.

CDR3 in amino acids: CASSPNAGLAGYEQYF. In DNA, the CDR3 is TGTGCCAGCAGCCCAAACGCGGGACTAGCGGGATACGAGCAGTACTTC. The chain has TRBV7-2 and TRBJ2-7, with 13 bases aligning to TRBD2. There are 16 residues in the CDR3. With 5 bases clipped from V and 4 bases from J, the junction kept 8 bases outside the gene matches. The germline gives CDR1 SGHTA, CDR2 FQGNSA.

There are a few counts of this clonotype. The V gene is TRBV20-1, the J gene TRBJ2-5, with 8 nucleotides matching TRBD2. The CDR3 length is 15 residues. J was trimmed by 4 bases and V by 0 bases; bases with no gene match: 7. The V gene's germline CDR1 is DFQATT and CDR2 SNEGSKA (reference sequence). CDR3 sequence: CSARDPLAGVETQYF. As DNA, the CDR3 is TGCAGTGCTAGAGATCCCCTAGCGGGCGTAGAGACCCAGTACTTC.